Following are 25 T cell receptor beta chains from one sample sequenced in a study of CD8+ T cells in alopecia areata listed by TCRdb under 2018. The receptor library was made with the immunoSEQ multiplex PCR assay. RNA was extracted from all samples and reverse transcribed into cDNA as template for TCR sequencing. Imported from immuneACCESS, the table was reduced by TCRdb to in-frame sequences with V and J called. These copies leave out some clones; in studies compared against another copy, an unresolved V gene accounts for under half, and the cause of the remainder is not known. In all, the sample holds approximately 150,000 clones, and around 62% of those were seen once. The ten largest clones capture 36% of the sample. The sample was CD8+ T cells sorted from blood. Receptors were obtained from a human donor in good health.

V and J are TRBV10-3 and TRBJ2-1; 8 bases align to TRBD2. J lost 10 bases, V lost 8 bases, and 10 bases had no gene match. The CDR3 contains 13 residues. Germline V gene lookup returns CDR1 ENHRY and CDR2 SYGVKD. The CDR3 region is CAILEREFGEQFF. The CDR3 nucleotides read TGTGCCATCCTAGAGCGGGAGTTCGGGGAGCAGTTCTTC.

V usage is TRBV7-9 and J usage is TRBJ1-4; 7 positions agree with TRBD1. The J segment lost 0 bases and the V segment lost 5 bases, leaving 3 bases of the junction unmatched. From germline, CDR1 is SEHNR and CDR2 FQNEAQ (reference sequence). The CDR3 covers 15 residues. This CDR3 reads CASSPGTATNEKLFF. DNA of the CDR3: TGTGCCAGCAGCCCGGGGACAGCAACTAATGAAAAACTGTTTTTT.

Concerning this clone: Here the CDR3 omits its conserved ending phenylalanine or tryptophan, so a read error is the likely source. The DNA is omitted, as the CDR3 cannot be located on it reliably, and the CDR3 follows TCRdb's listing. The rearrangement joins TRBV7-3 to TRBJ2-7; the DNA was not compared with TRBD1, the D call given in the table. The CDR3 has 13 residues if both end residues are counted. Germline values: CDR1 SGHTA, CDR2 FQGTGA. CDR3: CASSLGSMAGQEP.

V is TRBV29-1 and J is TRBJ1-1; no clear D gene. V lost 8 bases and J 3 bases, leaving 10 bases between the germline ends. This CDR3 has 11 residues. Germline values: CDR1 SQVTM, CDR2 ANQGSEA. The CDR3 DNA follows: TGCAGCCTCGCCAACCACACTGAAGCTTTCTTT. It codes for CSLANHTEAFF.

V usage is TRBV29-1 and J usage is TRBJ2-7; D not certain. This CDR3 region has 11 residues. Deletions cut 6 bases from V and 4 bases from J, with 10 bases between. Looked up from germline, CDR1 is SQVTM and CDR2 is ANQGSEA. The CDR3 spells CSVWVGYEQYF. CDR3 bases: TGCAGCGTATGGGTTGGGTACGAGCAGTACTTC.

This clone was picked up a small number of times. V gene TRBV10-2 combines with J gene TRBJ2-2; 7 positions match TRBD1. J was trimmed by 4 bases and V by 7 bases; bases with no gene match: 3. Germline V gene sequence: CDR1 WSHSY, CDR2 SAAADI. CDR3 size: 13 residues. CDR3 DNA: TGCGCCAGCAAGCCAGGGGGCACCGGGGAGCTGTTTTTT. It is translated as CASKPGGTGELFF.

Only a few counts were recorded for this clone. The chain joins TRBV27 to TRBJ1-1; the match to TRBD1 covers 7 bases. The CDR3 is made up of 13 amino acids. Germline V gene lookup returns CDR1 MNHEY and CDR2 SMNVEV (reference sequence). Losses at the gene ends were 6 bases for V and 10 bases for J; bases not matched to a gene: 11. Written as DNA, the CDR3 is TGTGCCAGCAGCCATCAAGGACAGGTCGGAGCTTTCTTT. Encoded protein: CASSHQGQVGAFF.

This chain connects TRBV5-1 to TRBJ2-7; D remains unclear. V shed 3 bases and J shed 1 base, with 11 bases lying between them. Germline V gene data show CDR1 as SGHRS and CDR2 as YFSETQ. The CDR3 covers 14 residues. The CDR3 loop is CASSSRIQSYEQYF. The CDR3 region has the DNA TGCGCCAGCAGCTCGAGGATACAGTCCTACGAGCAGTACTTC.

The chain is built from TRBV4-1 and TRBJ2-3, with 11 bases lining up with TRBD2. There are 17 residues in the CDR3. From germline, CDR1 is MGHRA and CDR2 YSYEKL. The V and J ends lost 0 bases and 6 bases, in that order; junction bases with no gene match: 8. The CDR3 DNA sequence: TGCGCCAGCAGCCAAGATGCACTAGCGGGAGAGGCGGATACGCAGTATTTT. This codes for CASSQDALAGEADTQYF.

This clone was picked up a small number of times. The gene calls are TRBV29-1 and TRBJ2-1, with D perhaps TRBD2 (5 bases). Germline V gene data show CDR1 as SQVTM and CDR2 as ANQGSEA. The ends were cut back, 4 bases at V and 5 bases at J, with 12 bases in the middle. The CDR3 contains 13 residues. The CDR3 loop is CSVVSGINNEQFF. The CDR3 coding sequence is TGCAGCGTTGTATCCGGGATCAACAATGAGCAGTTCTTC.

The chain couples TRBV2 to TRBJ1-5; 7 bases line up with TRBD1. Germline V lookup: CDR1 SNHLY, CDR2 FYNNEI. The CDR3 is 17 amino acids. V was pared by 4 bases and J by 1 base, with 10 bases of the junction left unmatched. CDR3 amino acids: CASSGTWGDSSNQPQHF. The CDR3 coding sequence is TGTGCCAGCAGTGGGACCTGGGGGGACAGCAGCAATCAGCCCCAGCATTTT.

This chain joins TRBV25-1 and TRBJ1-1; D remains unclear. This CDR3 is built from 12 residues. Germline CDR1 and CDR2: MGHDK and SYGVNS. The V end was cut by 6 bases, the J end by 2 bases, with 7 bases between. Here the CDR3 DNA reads TGTGCCAGCAGCGAAATTAACACTGAAGCTTTCTTT. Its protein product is CASSEINTEAFF.

In DNA form, the CDR3 reads TGTGCCAGCAGTTACTCCCCGAAGAGCACTGAAGCTTTCTTT. It codes for CASSYSPKSTEAFF. The rearrangement links TRBV6-6 to TRBJ1-1; no firm D call. The germline V and J ends were trimmed by 0 bases and 4 bases, with 9 bases remaining between them. The germline gives CDR1 MNHNY, CDR2 SVGAGI (reference sequence). This CDR3 has 14 residues.

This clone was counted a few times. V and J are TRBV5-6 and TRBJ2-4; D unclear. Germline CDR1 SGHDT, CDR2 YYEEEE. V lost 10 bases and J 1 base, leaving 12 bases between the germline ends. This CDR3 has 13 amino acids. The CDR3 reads CASKVEAKNIQYF. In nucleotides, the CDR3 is TGTGCCTCTAAAGTGGAGGCCAAAAACATTCAGTACTTC.

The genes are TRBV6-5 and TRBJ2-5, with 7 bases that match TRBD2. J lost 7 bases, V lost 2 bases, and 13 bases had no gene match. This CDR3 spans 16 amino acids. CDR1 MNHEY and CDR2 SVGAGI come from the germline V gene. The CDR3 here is CASSYEASGRSSTQYF. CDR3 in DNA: TGTGCCAGCAGTTACGAGGCTAGCGGACGTTCTTCGACCCAGTACTTC.

The CDR3 loop is CSVEDSGQSPTRFF. CDR3 nucleotides: TGCAGCGTTGAAGATAGTGGGCAGTCCCCGACCCGGTTCTTC. This chain joins TRBV29-1 and TRBJ2-1, with D unclear. The V and J ends lost 0 bases and 15 bases respectively, with 21 bases between them. CDR1 and CDR2 from the germline V gene are SQVTM and ANQGSEA. The CDR3 is 14 amino acids.

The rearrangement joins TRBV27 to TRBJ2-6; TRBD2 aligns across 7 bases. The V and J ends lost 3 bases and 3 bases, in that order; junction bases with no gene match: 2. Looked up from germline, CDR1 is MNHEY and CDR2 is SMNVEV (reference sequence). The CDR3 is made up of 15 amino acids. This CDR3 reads CASSFGGGGANVLTF. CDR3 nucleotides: TGTGCCAGCAGTTTTGGGGGGGGTGGGGCCAACGTCCTGACTTTC.

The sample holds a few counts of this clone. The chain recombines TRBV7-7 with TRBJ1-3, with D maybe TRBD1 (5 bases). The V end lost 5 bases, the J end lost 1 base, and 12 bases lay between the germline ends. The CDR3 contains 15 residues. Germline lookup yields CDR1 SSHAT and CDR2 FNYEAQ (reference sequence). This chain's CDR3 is CASSRHTGSGNTIYF. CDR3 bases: TGTGCCAGCAGCCGACACACAGGTTCTGGAAACACCATATATTTT.

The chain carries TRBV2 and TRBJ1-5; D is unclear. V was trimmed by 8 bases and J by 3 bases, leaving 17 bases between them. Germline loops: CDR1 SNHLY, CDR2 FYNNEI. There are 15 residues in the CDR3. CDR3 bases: TGTGCCAGCCGACCAGCGCCGGGCCTCAATCAGCCCCAGCATTTT. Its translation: CASRPAPGLNQPQHF. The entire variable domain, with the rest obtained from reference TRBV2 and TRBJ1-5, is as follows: EPEVTQTPSHQVTQMGQEVILRCVPISNHLYFYWYRQILGQKVEFLVSFYNNEISEKSEIFDDQFSVERPDGSNFTLKIRSTKLEDSAMYFCASRPAPGLNQPQHFGDGTRLSIL.

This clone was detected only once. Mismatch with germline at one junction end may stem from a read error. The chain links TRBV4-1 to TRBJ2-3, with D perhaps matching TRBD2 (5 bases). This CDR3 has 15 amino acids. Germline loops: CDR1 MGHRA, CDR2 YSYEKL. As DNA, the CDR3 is TGCGCCAGCAGCCAAGATGGACTCCGCGCAGATACGCAGTGTTTT. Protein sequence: CASSQDGLRADTQCF.

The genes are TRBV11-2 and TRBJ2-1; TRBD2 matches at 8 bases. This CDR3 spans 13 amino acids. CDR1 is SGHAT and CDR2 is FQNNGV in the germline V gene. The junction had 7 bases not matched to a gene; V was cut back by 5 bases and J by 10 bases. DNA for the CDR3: TGTGCCAGCAGCCAAGGACTAGCCAAGGAGCAGTTCTTC. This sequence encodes CASSQGLAKEQFF. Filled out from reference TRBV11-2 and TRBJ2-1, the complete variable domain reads EAGVAQSPRYKIIEKRQSVAFWCNPISGHATLYWYQQILGQGPKLLIQFQNNGVVDDSQLPKDRFSAERLKGVDSTLKIQPAKLEDSAVYLCASSQGLAKEQFFGPGTRLTVL.

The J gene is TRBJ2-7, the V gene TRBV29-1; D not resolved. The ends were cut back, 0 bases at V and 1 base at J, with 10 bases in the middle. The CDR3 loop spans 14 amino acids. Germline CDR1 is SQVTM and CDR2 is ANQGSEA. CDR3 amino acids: CSVEEGFESYEQYF. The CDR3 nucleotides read TGCAGCGTTGAAGAGGGTTTCGAGTCCTACGAGCAGTACTTC.

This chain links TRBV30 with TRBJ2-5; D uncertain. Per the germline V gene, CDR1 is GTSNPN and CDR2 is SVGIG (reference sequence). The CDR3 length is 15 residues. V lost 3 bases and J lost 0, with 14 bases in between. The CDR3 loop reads CAWSRPSRDQETQYF. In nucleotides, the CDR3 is TGTGCCTGGAGCCGCCCTTCACGGGACCAAGAGACCCAGTACTTC.

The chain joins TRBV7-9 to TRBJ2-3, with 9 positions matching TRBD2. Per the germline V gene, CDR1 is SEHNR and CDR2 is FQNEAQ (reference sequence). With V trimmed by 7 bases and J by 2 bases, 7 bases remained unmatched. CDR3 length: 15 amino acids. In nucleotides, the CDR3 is TGTGCCAGCACCTTTAGCGGGAGACCCACAGATACGCAGTATTTT. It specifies CASTFSGRPTDTQYF.

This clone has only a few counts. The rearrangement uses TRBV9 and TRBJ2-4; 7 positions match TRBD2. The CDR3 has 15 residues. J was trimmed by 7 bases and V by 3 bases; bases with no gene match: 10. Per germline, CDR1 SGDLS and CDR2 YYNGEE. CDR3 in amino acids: CASSGDEGGTNIQYF. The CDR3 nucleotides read TGTGCCAGCAGCGGGGATGAGGGAGGGACGAACATTCAGTACTTC.